The 5 T cell receptor beta chains below all came from one sample that was sequenced in a study of blood T cells in healthy people across ages. Combining a sample-barcoded 5' primer with a J-beta primer mix, a second PCR ran for 7 to 11 cycles. TCRdb analysed the 5' RACE reads with MiXCR anew, one entry per CDR3 protein. This table has 540,000 or so distinct CDR3 sequences, about 24% appearing once. The sample was also reused in another study, on T cells of mothers and their children.

The sequencing sample was made of blood. These receptors were taken from a boy aged 5-17 years in good health.

The rearrangement uses TRBV10-3 and TRBJ1-1; D perhaps matches TRBD1 (6 bases). The CDR3 runs to 15 residues. Germline V gene data show CDR1 as ENHRY and CDR2 as SYGVKD. Deletions cut 0 bases from V and 5 bases from J, with 13 bases between. The CDR3 nucleotides read TGTGCCATCAGTGAGTCGAGCGGGGGGCTGACTGAAGCTTTCTTT. Its protein is CAISESSGGLTEAFF.

This clonotype was counted between two and nine times. V usage is TRBV5-1 and J usage is TRBJ2-5, with a tentative D call TRBD1 (6 bases). V was clipped by 4 bases and J by 5 bases, with 12 bases between them. The germline gives CDR1 SGHRS, CDR2 YFSETQ. The CDR3 runs to 13 residues. CDR3: CASSAQGRETQYF. The CDR3, as DNA: TGCGCCAGCAGCGCACAGGGAAGGGAGACCCAGTACTTC.

This clonotype was counted only a few times. The chain carries TRBV20-1 and TRBJ2-2; 7 bases are a match to TRBD2. CDR1 and CDR2 from the germline V gene are DFQATT and SNEGSKA (reference sequence). With V trimmed by 2 bases and J by 6 bases, 6 bases remained unmatched. The length of the CDR3 is 14 residues. CDR3 loop: CSARPLAVAGELFF. Here the CDR3 DNA reads TGCAGTGCTAGACCCCTAGCGGTAGCCGGGGAGCTGTTTTTT.

This chain connects TRBV9 to TRBJ2-7, with D possibly matching TRBD2 (6 bases). There are 16 residues in the CDR3. CDR1 is SGDLS, CDR2 YYNGEE, per germline. Between the trimmed V and J ends, which lost 0 bases and 4 bases, there was a span of 17 bases. For the CDR3, the DNA is TGTGCCAGCAGCGTAGGGGAGGTGGCGGGTGATTACGAGCAGTACTTC. This encodes CASSVGEVAGDYEQYF.

In its sample, this clonotype was seen a few times. This chain connects TRBV28 to TRBJ2-1; D uncertain. The J call may not be correct, given that the DNA end is closer to TRBJ2-7. The CDR3 is made up of 16 amino acids. Germline-derived CDR1 and CDR2 are MDHEN and SYDVKM. CDR3 in DNA: TGTGCCAGCAGTTTACCTGAGCCCTCTTGGCAATACGAGCAGTACTTC. Amino acids: CASSLPEPSWQYEQYF.